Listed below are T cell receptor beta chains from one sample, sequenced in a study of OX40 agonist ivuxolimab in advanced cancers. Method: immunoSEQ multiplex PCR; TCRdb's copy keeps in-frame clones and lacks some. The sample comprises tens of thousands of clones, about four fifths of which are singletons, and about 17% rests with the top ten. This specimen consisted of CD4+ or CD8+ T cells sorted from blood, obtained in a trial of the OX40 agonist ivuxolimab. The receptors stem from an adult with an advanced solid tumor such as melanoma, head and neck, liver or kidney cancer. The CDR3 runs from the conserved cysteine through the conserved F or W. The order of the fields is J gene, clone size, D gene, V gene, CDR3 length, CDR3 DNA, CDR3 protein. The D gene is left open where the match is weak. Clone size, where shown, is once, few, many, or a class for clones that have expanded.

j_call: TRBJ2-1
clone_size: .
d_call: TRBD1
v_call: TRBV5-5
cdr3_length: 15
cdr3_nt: TGTGCCAGCAGCATAGACAGGGGTTTCTACAATGAGCAGTTCTTC
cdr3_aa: CASSIDRGFYNEQFF

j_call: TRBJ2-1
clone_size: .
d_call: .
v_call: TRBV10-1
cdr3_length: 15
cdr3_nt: TGCGCCAGCAGTGCTTTGGGGATGTCTTACAATGAGCAGTTCTTC
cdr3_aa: CASSALGMSYNEQFF

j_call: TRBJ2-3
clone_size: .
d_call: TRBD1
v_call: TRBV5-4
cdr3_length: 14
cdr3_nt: TGTGCCAGCAGCTTGAAGGGGGCCCCAGATACGCAGTATTTT
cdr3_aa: CASSLKGAPDTQYF

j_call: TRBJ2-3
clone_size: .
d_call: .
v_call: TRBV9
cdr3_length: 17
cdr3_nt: TGTGCCAGCAGCCCCAGAACGACACCGACTAGCACAGATACGCAGTATTTT
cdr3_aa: CASSPRTTPTSTDTQYF

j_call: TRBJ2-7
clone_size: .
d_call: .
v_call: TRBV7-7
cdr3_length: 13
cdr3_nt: TGTGCTAGCAGCTTAGGTGAGGGGTACGAGCAGTACTTC
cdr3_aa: CASSLGEGYEQYF

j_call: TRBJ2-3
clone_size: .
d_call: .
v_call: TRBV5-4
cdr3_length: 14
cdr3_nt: TGTGCCAGCAGTAGCCTCGCGGGCACAGATACGCAGTATTTT
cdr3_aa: CASSSLAGTDTQYF

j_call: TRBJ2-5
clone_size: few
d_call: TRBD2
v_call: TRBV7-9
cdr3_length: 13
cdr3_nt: TGTGCCAGCAGCTTATCGCTAGCGGGGGACCCGTACTTC
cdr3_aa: CASSLSLAGDPYF

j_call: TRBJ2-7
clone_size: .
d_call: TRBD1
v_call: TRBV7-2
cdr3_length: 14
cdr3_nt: TGTGCCAGCAGCGCTACAGGGGGCAGGGGCGAGCAGTACTTC
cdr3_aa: CASSATGGRGEQYF

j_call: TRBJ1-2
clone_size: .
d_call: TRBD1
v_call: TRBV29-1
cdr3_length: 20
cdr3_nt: TGCAGCGTTCCAAGGACTTACAACAGGGGTCCCATCCGAGCTAACTATGGCTACACCTTC
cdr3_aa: CSVPRTYNRGPIRANYGYTF

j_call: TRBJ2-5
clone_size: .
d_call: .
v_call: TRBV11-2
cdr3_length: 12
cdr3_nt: TGTGCCAGCAGCTTAGCCCGAGAGACCCAGTACTTC
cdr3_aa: CASSLARETQYF

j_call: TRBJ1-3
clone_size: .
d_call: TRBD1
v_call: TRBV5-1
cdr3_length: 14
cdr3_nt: TGCGCCAGCAGCTGGACAGGAACTGGAAACACCATATATTTT
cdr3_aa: CASSWTGTGNTIYF

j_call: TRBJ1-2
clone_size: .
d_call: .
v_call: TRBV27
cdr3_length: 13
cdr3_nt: TGTGCCAGCAGTCCAGACAGAACCTATGGCTACACCTTC
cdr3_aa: CASSPDRTYGYTF

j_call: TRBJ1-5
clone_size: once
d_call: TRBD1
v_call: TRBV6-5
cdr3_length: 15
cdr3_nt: TGTGCCAGCAGAAACAGGGGAGGGTCCAATCAGCCCCAGCATTTT
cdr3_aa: CASRNRGGSNQPQHF

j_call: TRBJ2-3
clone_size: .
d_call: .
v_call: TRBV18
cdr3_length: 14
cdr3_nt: TGTGCCAGCTCACCTGGGGACCCCGCGGATACGCAGTATTTT
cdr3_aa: CASSPGDPADTQYF

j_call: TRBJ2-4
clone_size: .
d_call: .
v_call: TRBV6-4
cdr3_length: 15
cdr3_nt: TGTGCCAGCAGTGAACGGGGGGCGGCCAAAAACATTCAGTACTTC
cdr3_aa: CASSERGAAKNIQYF

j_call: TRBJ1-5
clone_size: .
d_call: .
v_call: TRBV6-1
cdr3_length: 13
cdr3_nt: TGTGCCAGCAGTGTAACAGTCAATCAGCCCCAGCATTTT
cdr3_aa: CASSVTVNQPQHF

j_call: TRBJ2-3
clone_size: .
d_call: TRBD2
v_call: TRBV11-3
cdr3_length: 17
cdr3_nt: TGTGCCAGCAGCTTAGGGGTAGCGGGAGGATCCGCAGATACGCAGTATTTT
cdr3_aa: CASSLGVAGGSADTQYF

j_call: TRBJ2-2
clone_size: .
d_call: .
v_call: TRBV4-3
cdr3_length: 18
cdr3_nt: TGCGCCAGCAGCCAAGGCGCAGGGGGGGTCGCGAACACCGGGGAGCTGTTTTTT
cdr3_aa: CASSQGAGGVANTGELFF

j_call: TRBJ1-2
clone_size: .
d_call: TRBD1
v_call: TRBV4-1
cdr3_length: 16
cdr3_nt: TGCGCCAGCAGCCAAGATGGGGACAGCGATAACTATGGCTACACCTTC
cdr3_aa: CASSQDGDSDNYGYTF

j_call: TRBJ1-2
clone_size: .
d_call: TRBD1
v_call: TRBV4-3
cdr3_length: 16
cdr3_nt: TGCGCCAGCAGCCACCTCCCTACCGGGACAGTTTATGGCTACACCTTC
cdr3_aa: CASSHLPTGTVYGYTF

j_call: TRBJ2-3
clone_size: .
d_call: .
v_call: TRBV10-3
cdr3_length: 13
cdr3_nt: TGTGCCTCCCTGGGATCTAGCACAGATACGCAGTATTTT
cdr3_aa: CASLGSSTDTQYF

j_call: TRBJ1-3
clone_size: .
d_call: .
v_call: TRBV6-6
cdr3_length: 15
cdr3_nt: TGTGCCAGCAGCTCACCCGCGCGCTCTGGAAACACCATATATTTT
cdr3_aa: CASSSPARSGNTIYF

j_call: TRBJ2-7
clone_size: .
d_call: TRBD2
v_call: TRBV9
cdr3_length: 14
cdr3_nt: TGTGCCAGCAGCGGGACCGGGACTAGCGTGGAGCAGTACTTC
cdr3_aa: CASSGTGTSVEQYF

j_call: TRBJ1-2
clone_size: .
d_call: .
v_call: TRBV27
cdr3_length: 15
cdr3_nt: TGTGCCAGCAGTTTATGTACAGGGAACTCCTCGACTGACACCTTC
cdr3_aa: CASSLCTGNSSTDTF